Each of the 31 T cell receptor beta chains below was sequenced from the same sample in a study of T cells in Graves' hyperthyroidism and ophthalmopathy. TCR beta CDR3 sequences were amplified from RNA transcripts. Researchers ran a first-round RT-PCR on the TCR CDR3 using the HTBI primer set. One entry per CDR3 protein, called by TCRdb with MiXCR from the multiplex PCR reads. Of 340,000 or so distinct CDR3 sequences in the sample, around 17% were seen once. Input material: blood. These receptors were taken from a man under 40 with Graves' hyperthyroidism.

This CDR3 is CASSQGIEEKLFF. The CDR3 region has the DNA TGTGCCAGCAGCCAGGGGATAGAGGAAAAACTGTTTTTT. The V and J genes are TRBV3-1 and TRBJ1-4; no clear D gene. Germline V lookup: CDR1 LGHDT, CDR2 YNNKEL (reference sequence). Deletions cut 3 bases from V and 8 bases from J, with 10 bases between. The CDR3 consists of 13 residues. The whole variable domain, remainder taken from reference TRBV3-1 and TRBJ1-4, is DTAVSQTPKYLVTQMGNDKSIKCEQNLGHDTMYWYKQDSKKFLKIMFSYNNKELIINETVPNRFSPKSPDKAHLNLHINSLELGDSAVYFCASSQGIEEKLFFGSGTQLSVL.

The chain recombines TRBV29-1 with TRBJ2-1; D not certain. V was clipped by 1 base and J by 7 bases, with 17 bases between them. The germline CDR1 and CDR2 sequences are SQVTM and ANQGSEA. The CDR3 runs to 15 residues. In nucleotides, the CDR3 is TGCAGCGTTGAAGGACGACATTATTTTTGGAATGAGCAGTTCTTC. Protein: CSVEGRHYFWNEQFF.

The chain has TRBV27 and TRBJ2-5, with TRBD1 matching over 12 bases. The length of the CDR3 is 17 residues. Germline-derived CDR1 and CDR2 are MNHEY and SMNVEV (reference sequence). The junction had 7 bases not matched to a gene; V was cut back by 0 bases and J by 5 bases. The DNA of the CDR3 is TGTGCCAGCAGTTTATCCGGGACAGGGGGCCCATTCGAGACCCAGTACTTC. Its protein is CASSLSGTGGPFETQYF.

This clonotype was counted between two and nine times. The genes are TRBV24-1 and TRBJ2-7; possibly TRBD1 for D (6 bases). The V end lost 1 base, the J end lost 5 bases, and 8 bases lay between the germline ends. Germline V gene sequence: CDR1 KGHDR, CDR2 SFDVKD. This CDR3 has 13 amino acids. The CDR3 loop reads CATSDFRGHEQYF. CDR3 in DNA: TGTGCCACCAGTGATTTCAGGGGCCACGAGCAGTACTTC.

This clonotype was found many times. The chain employs TRBV12-3 or TRBV12-4 and TRBJ2-7; D is possibly TRBD1 or TRBD2 (6 bases each). The ends were cut back, 6 bases at V and 0 bases at J, with 12 bases in the middle. This CDR3 is built from 14 residues. The chain's CDR3 is CASSIGGSSYEQYF. For the CDR3, the DNA is TGTGCCAGCAGCATAGGGGGGAGCTCCTACGAGCAGTACTTC.

This clonotype was detected only a few times. This chain joins TRBV4-1 and TRBJ2-1; D may be TRBD2 (6 bases). In germline, CDR1 is MGHRA, CDR2 YSYEKL. The CDR3 spans 15 residues. Trimming removed 4 bases from V and 7 bases from J, with 17 bases in between. CDR3 protein: CASSLGSGAGNEQFF. The CDR3 nucleotides are TGCGCCAGCAGCCTGGGGTCTGGGGCGGGAAATGAGCAGTTCTTC.

As regards this clonotype: This could be a read error, since a much larger clone is one nucleotide away. The chain couples TRBV12-3 or TRBV12-4 to TRBJ1-6; no clear D. V was trimmed by 6 bases and J by 3 bases, leaving 9 bases between them. There are 14 residues in the CDR3. CDR3: CASSGIHYNSPLHF. CDR3 sequence (DNA): TGTGCCAGCAGCGGGATACACTATAATTCACCCCTCCACTTT.

The chain combines TRBV19 with TRBJ1-5; D may be TRBD1 (5 bases). CDR1 and CDR2 (germline): LNHDA, SQIVND (reference sequence). The CDR3 is 14 amino acids. Trimming cost V 3 bases and J 3 bases, with 9 bases left between them. The CDR3 DNA follows: TGTGCCAGTAGTATCCAGGGCCTCAATCAGCCCCAGCATTTT. Translation: CASSIQGLNQPQHF.

In this sample, this clonotype turned up many times. The gene calls are TRBV7-9 and TRBJ2-7; TRBD2 agrees at 7 bases. V shed 1 base and J 4 bases; nucleotides not matched to a gene: 7. The CDR3 runs to 15 residues. Looked up from germline, CDR1 is SEHNR and CDR2 is FQNEAQ (reference sequence). The CDR3 here is CASSLGGPGGYEQYF. The CDR3 DNA follows: TGTGCCAGCAGCTTAGGGGGCCCCGGGGGGTACGAGCAGTACTTC. Together with reference TRBV7-9 and TRBJ2-7, the CDR3 gives the full variable domain: DTGVSQNPRHKITKRGQNVTFRCDPISEHNRLYWYRQTLGQGPEFLTYFQNEAQLEKSRLLSDRFSAERPKGSFSTLEIQRTEQGDSAMYLCASSLGGPGGYEQYFGPGTRLTVT.

This clonotype was seen many times. CDR3 coding DNA: TGTGCCAGCAGCTTAGCTACGGACTATGGCTACACCTTC. Encoded protein: CASSLATDYGYTF. The V call is TRBV7-9, the J call TRBJ1-2, with D hard to call. The CDR3 has 13 residues. Looked up from germline, CDR1 is SEHNR and CDR2 is FQNEAQ (reference sequence). The ends were cut back, 0 bases at V and 3 bases at J, with 5 bases in the middle.

This clonotype was observed at least ten times. V is TRBV12-3 or TRBV12-4 and J is TRBJ2-1, with unresolved D. The CDR3 consists of 15 residues. The V end was cut by 3 bases, the J end by 0 bases, with 9 bases between. The DNA for the CDR3 is TGTGCCAGCAGTTTCCTGGGAATCTCCTACAATGAGCAGTTCTTC. Its protein is CASSFLGISYNEQFF.

This clonotype was found a few times. The CDR3 protein is CASSLNPRSVSYF. Written as DNA, the CDR3 is TGTGCCAGCAGCTTAAATCCGCGATCGGTATCGTACTTC. This chain links TRBV11-3 with TRBJ2-5; no definite D call. V lost 2 bases to trimming and J lost 13 bases, with 17 bases between them. CDR1 and CDR2 (germline): SGHNT, YENEEA. This CDR3 contains 13 residues.

The table lists this clonotype with a few counts. CDR3 sequence reads: CASSQQGEANYGYTF. The CDR3 DNA reads as TGTGCCAGCAGCCAACAGGGGGAAGCTAACTATGGCTACACCTTC. This chain uses TRBV16 with TRBJ1-2; 7 nucleotides agree with TRBD1. V dropped 2 bases and J dropped 0; count of bases not matched to a gene: 3. The length of the CDR3 is 15 residues. The germline V gene encodes CDR1 KGHSY and CDR2 FQNENV.

This chain connects TRBV24-1 to TRBJ1-2; 7 bases fit TRBD1. The trim removed 2 bases at V and 7 bases at J, leaving 6 bases unmatched. Germline CDR1 and CDR2: KGHDR and SFDVKD. CDR3 length equals 14 residues. CDR3 residues: CATSDSYNRGGYTF. The CDR3 DNA reads as TGTGCCACCAGTGATTCGTACAACAGGGGTGGCTACACCTTC.

V usage is TRBV7-9 and J usage is TRBJ2-7; no clear D gene. V was clipped by 2 bases and J by 0 bases, with 8 bases between them. Germline V lookup: CDR1 SEHNR, CDR2 FQNEAQ (reference sequence). There are 14 residues in the CDR3. The CDR3 reads CASSLNAPSYEQYF. The CDR3 DNA reads TGTGCCAGCAGCTTAAACGCACCCTCCTACGAGCAGTACTTC.

This clonotype was counted many times. The CDR3 bases are TGTGCCAGCTCAACCGACGGGCCCGAGCAGTACTTC. Protein: CASSTDGPEQYF. The chain couples TRBV18 to TRBJ2-7; D call uncertain. Germline CDR1 KGHSH, CDR2 LQKENI. This CDR3 has 12 amino acids. V was cut by 5 bases and J by 6 bases, with 11 bases left in between.

The chain joins TRBV5-1 to TRBJ2-5; TRBD1 matches 7 bases. The CDR3 runs to 15 residues. V shed 4 bases and J 5 bases; nucleotides not matched to a gene: 11. The V gene's germline CDR1 is SGHRS and CDR2 YFSETQ. CDR3 sequence: CASSGTTGMVETQYF. The CDR3 coding sequence is TGCGCCAGCAGCGGAACGACAGGGATGGTCGAGACCCAGTACTTC.

J is TRBJ2-5 and V is TRBV2; 8 bases line up with TRBD2. CDR3 length: 12 residues. V was clipped by 7 bases and J by 5 bases; unmatched bases: 3. CDR1 and CDR2 (germline): SNHLY, FYNNEI. The CDR3 nucleotides read TGTGCCAGCACGAGCGGGAGCGAGACCCAGTACTTC. Translating it yields CASTSGSETQYF.

The V call is TRBV6-2 or TRBV6-3, the J call TRBJ2-7; 9 bases are a match to TRBD1. The V segment lost 3 bases and the J segment 5 bases; nucleotides outside the gene matches: 11. The germline gives CDR1 MNHEY, CDR2 SVGEGT. CDR3 size: 16 residues. The CDR3 DNA reads TGTGCCAGCAGTTATCCTCCCGGGACAGGGTTCCACGAGCAGTACTTC. This codes for CASSYPPGTGFHEQYF.

J is TRBJ1-1 and V is TRBV19; 10 positions agree with TRBD1. The germline V gene has CDR1 LNHDA and CDR2 SQIVND (reference sequence). The CDR3 length is 14 residues. The V segment lost 9 bases and the J segment 7 bases; nucleotides outside the gene matches: 11. The CDR3 DNA reads TGTGCCAGCAAACCCGACAGGGGGCAAAGTGAAGCTTTCTTT. It translates to CASKPDRGQSEAFF.

V is TRBV28 and J is TRBJ1-5; 9 nucleotides match TRBD1. The V and J ends lost 3 bases and 4 bases, in that order; junction bases with no gene match: 4. The CDR3 is made up of 15 amino acids. Germline CDR1 and CDR2: MDHEN and SYDVKM. The CDR3 loop reads CASSLTGTGNQPQHF. The CDR3 nucleotides read TGTGCCAGCAGTTTGACAGGGACAGGGAATCAGCCCCAGCATTTT. The whole variable domain, remainder taken from reference TRBV28 and TRBJ1-5, is DVKVTQSSRYLVKRTGEKVFLECVQDMDHENMFWYRQDPGLGLRLIYFSYDVKMKEKGDIPEGYSVSREKKERFSLILESASTNQTSMYLCASSLTGTGNQPQHFGDGTRLSIL.

This chain connects TRBV15 to TRBJ1-5; no reliable D call. V was shortened by 3 bases and J by 9 bases, with 6 bases between the two germline ends. The length of the CDR3 is 11 residues. Per the germline V gene, CDR1 is LNHNV and CDR2 is YYDKDF (reference sequence). CDR3 sequence: CATSSGGPQHF. The CDR3 nucleotides are TGTGCCACCAGCAGTGGCGGGCCCCAGCATTTT.

This clonotype was found many times. The chain is built from TRBV12-3 or TRBV12-4 and TRBJ2-5; D remains unclear. The CDR3 contains 15 residues. V was trimmed by 1 base and J by 4 bases, leaving 13 bases between them. CDR3 DNA: TGTGCCAGCAGTTTAGTTCCCTCTGCGAGAGAGACCCAGTACTTC. It specifies CASSLVPSARETQYF.

At least ten counts were recorded for this clonotype. The CDR3 coding sequence is TGTGCCAGCAGCAGGACTAGCGGGAGGAACTCCTACGAGCAGTACTTC. Amino acid sequence: CASSRTSGRNSYEQYF. The V and J genes are TRBV7-9 and TRBJ2-7, with TRBD2 matching 14 bases. The CDR3 is 16 amino acids. The junction had 3 bases not matched to a gene; V was cut back by 5 bases and J by 0 bases. Germline V CDR1 and CDR2: SEHNR, FQNEAQ (reference sequence).

This clonotype occurred many times. The V and J genes are TRBV18 and TRBJ2-7; 9 bases are a match to TRBD1. This CDR3 is built from 14 residues. Germline V gene sequence: CDR1 KGHSH, CDR2 LQKENI. The V and J ends lost 8 bases and 2 bases, in that order; junction bases with no gene match: 7. The CDR3 protein is CASSPGQGAYEQYF. The CDR3 coding sequence is TGTGCCAGCAGCCCGGGACAGGGAGCCTACGAGCAGTACTTC.

This clonotype has at least ten counts. The chain combines TRBV5-6 with TRBJ2-7, with a possible D match to TRBD1 (6 bases). V shed 2 bases and J shed 3 bases, with 9 bases lying between them. The CDR3 is 13 amino acids. CDR1 SGHDT and CDR2 YYEEEE come from the germline V gene. The CDR3 bases are TGTGCCAGCAGCTTAGGACAGCTCTACGAGCAGTACTTC. It translates to CASSLGQLYEQYF. The complete variable domain, with remaining parts taken from reference TRBV5-6 and TRBJ2-7, reads DAGVTQSPTHLIKTRGQQVTLRCSPKSGHDTVSWYQQALGQGPQFIFQYYEEEERQRGNFPDRFSGHQFPNYSSELNVNALLLGDSALYLCASSLGQLYEQYFGPGTRLTVT.

This clonotype was observed many times. The rearrangement uses TRBV27 and TRBJ1-5; D is ambiguous. Germline V lookup: CDR1 MNHEY, CDR2 SMNVEV (reference sequence). The V end lost 0 bases, the J end lost 6 bases, and 6 bases lay between the germline ends. CDR3 length equals 13 residues. The CDR3 protein is CASSLSETQPQHF. CDR3 bases: TGTGCCAGCAGTTTATCCGAGACTCAGCCCCAGCATTTT.

V usage is TRBV7-4 and J usage is TRBJ2-3; weak D call: TRBD2 (6 bases). The germline CDR1 and CDR2 sequences are SGHVT and SQSDAQ. V was cut by 5 bases and J by 12 bases, with 18 bases left in between. CDR3 size: 13 residues. In DNA form, the CDR3 reads TGTGCCAGCAGCCCGAATGGACTACTAGTCCAGTATTTT. It is translated as CASSPNGLLVQYF.

This clonotype has ten or more counts. V is TRBV29-1 and J is TRBJ2-1; 7 positions agree with TRBD2. Germline values: CDR1 SQVTM, CDR2 ANQGSEA. This CDR3 contains 14 residues. With V trimmed by 4 bases and J by 6 bases, 9 bases remained unmatched. The CDR3 loop reads CSVAGRGDGNEQFF. Here the CDR3 DNA reads TGCAGCGTTGCGGGGAGGGGTGATGGCAATGAGCAGTTCTTC.

The sample holds a few counts of this clonotype. The chain has TRBV6-1 and TRBJ1-6; maybe TRBD1 (6 bases). The CDR3 has 14 residues. The V and J ends lost 6 bases and 8 bases respectively, with 14 bases between them. Germline lookup yields CDR1 MNHNS and CDR2 SASEGT. The CDR3 region has the DNA TGTGCCAGCAGCTCCCGGGGGCGCGATTCACCCCTCCACTTT. Residues: CASSSRGRDSPLHF.

This clonotype has at least ten counts. This rearrangement joins TRBV7-8 to TRBJ2-5; D is uncertain. The ends were cut back, 3 bases at V and 7 bases at J, with 6 bases in the middle. Germline values: CDR1 SGHVS, CDR2 FQNEAQ. The CDR3 has 11 amino acids. The CDR3 coding sequence is TGTGCCAGCAGCTTCCTCCGGACCCAGTACTTC. As protein: CASSFLRTQYF.